This T cell receptor beta chain appears in the sequencing data of a study of blood T cell repertoires in COVID-19. As processed by the authors: Using reference gene primer amplification, nucleated cell counts were estimated. The protocol was immunoSEQ multiplex PCR, while the TCRdb copy is restricted to in-frame clones and leaves out a portion. The DNA gave D and trimming, while V, J and clone size come from that table. The table includes tens of thousands of clones, under 90% detected once. This CDR3 contains 15 residues. Trimming took 6 bases from V and 8 from J; bases not matched to a gene: 9. In germline, CDR1 is LGHNA, CDR2 YNFKEQ.

The source material was peripheral blood. The sequence was obtained from a woman aged 80 or older with acute or convalescent COVID-19. The gene calls are TRBV4-2 and TRBJ1-4, with TRBD1 identical over 10 bases. In DNA form, the CDR3 reads TGTGCCAGCAGGGAACCGGGACAGGGGACAGAAAAACTGTTTTTT. Its protein is CASREPGQGTEKLFF.